A selection of T cell receptor beta chains follows, all from one sample in a study of control samples from healthy donors and cancer patients. Assay used: immunoSEQ multiplex PCR; TCRdb lists only in-frame clones, some missing. The sample carries about 160,000 clones, just over 95% recorded once. The specimen was blood. The receptors come from a woman aged 25 to 39 in good health. Both conserved end residues are part of each CDR3. The D gene is left open where the match is weak. Clone sizes are given selectively: once, few, many, or a class where the clone is expanded.

D	size	J	V	CDR3	DNA
-	-	TRBJ1-6	TRBV7-6	CASSLGLGSPLHF	TGTGCCAGCAGCTTAGGTTTGGGATCACCCCTCCACTTT
-	-	TRBJ1-1	TRBV5-1	CASSPGPPRTEAFF	TGCGCCAGCAGCCCGGGACCCCCACGCACTGAAGCTTTCTTT
-	-	TRBJ2-7	TRBV15	CATSRTESSYEQYF	TGTGCCACCAGCAGGACAGAGAGCTCCTACGAGCAGTACTTC
-	-	TRBJ2-2	TRBV4-1	CASSQDHWVRRTTNTGELFF	TGCGCCAGCAGCCAAGACCATTGGGTCAGGAGGACAACGAACACCGGGGAGCTGTTTTTT
TRBD2	-	TRBJ2-1	TRBV9	CASSVRLAGPNEQFF	TGTGCCAGCAGCGTACGACTAGCAGGGCCCAATGAGCAGTTCTTC
TRBD2	-	TRBJ2-3	TRBV7-2	CASSFPSGKLLSTDTQYF	TGTGCCAGCAGCTTCCCTAGCGGGAAACTCCTTAGCACAGATACGCAGTATTTT
-	-	TRBJ2-7	TRBV11-2	CASSLVGLPITDYEQYF	TGTGCCAGCAGCTTAGTTGGACTACCTATAACCGACTACGAGCAGTACTTC
TRBD1	-	TRBJ1-3	TRBV6-5	CASSYGDSSGNTIYF	TGTGCCAGCAGTTACGGGGACAGCTCTGGAAACACCATATATTTT
-	-	TRBJ1-2	TRBV13	CASSPPGLPLGGYGYTF	TGTGCCAGCAGCCCCCCGGGCCTACCCCTGGGCGGCTATGGCTACACCTTC
TRBD1	-	TRBJ2-7	TRBV6-4	CASSDRGDRGEICPYEQYF	TGTGCCAGCAGTGACCGGGGGGACAGGGGGGAAATATGTCCCTACGAGCAGTACTTC
-	-	TRBJ1-2	TRBV16	CASSQIGQDVYGYTF	TGTGCCAGCAGCCAGATCGGGCAGGACGTCTATGGCTACACCTTC
TRBD1	-	TRBJ2-7	TRBV23-1	CASTRQGSYEQYF	TGCGCCAGCACCCGACAGGGCTCCTACGAGCAGTACTTC
-	-	TRBJ2-7	TRBV28	CASSFGSEQYF	TGTGCCAGCAGTTTTGGGAGCGAGCAGTACTTC
TRBD1	-	TRBJ1-1	TRBV30	CAWSATGEEAFF	TGTGCCTGGAGTGCGACAGGGGAGGAAGCTTTCTTT
-	-	TRBJ2-1	TRBV21-1	CASSKGTSGSSYNEQFF	TGTGCCAGCAGCAAAGGGACTAGCGGGAGCTCCTACAATGAGCAGTTCTTC
TRBD2	-	TRBJ2-3	TRBV3-1/TRBV3-2	CASSSSGGITDTQYF	TGTGCCAGCAGCTCTAGCGGGGGAATCACAGATACGCAGTATTTT
TRBD2	-	TRBJ2-1	TRBV29-1	CSAKAGAYNEQFF	TGCAGCGCAAAGGCGGGGGCCTACAATGAGCAGTTCTTC
-	-	TRBJ1-3	TRBV9	CASSVTPVPGNTIYF	TGTGCCAGCAGCGTTACCCCAGTACCTGGAAACACCATATATTTT
TRBD1	-	TRBJ1-2	TRBV28	CASSLGLGQGFGYTF	TGTGCCAGCAGTTTGGGATTGGGACAGGGATTTGGCTACACCTTC
-	few	TRBJ1-2	TRBV6-1	CASSEEPVSNYGYTF	TGTGCCAGCAGTGAAGAGCCGGTTTCTAACTATGGCTACACCTTC